This T cell receptor (beta chain) was captured in a study of shared clonotypes between healthy human individuals. Study background: The study used three CD4 naive, three CD4 memory, two CD8 naive and one CD8 memory plate per donor.

Study-level results: Few donors limited the genetic and exposure-history diversity represented. Sharing across a few donors was seen in 4.5% to 5.5% of naive CD4 clonotypes. It was anticipated that sequencing depth would influence how many clonotypes donors shared.

Produced via immunoSEQ multiplex PCR; TCRdb's table is partial and in-frame only. The sample contains about 1.5 million clones, nearly 99% of which appear only once. To note about this clone: Its antigen remains unidentified. The junction departs from germline at one end; a sequencing error may be responsible.

Germline CDR1 and CDR2: SSHAT and FNYEAQ (reference sequence). This CDR3 has 13 residues. This TCR was sampled from a man aged 25-40 years in good health. The sequencing input was naive CD4+ T cells sorted from blood. This sample's subset: CD45RA+ positively selected. The chain carries TRBV7-7 and TRBJ1-4; no clear D gene. This chain's CDR3 is CASSLAKNEKLFF. The CDR3 DNA reads TGTGCTAGCAGCTTAGCTAAAAATGAAAAACTGTTTTTT.